This section outlines one T cell receptor beta chain sequence together with its context. This clone was observed once. The antigen it recognizes is unknown. Per-nucleotide qualities are absent, and no much larger clonotype sits a single base away. This sample is part of a study of control samples from healthy donors and cancer patients (dated by TCRdb to about 2020). The protocol used for the library was the immunoSEQ multiplex PCR assay. TCRdb's version of the immuneACCESS table is confined to in-frame rearrangements and falls short of the full clone set. An unresolved V gene accounts for under half of the shortfall where checked; the remainder is of unknown origin. The sample table records about 180,000 clones; around nine tenths of these occur just once. The ten top clones hold over 1.1% of the sample. Including cysteine and phenylalanine, the CDR3 has 14 amino acids. The DNA shown is the 42-base CDR3, in frame from base 1. Looking up the germline V gene yields CDR1 SGHDT and CDR2 YYEEEE. The junction carries 10 bases between V and J, which are trimmed by 5 bases and 0 bases respectively.

Source material: blood. The rearrangement joined TRBV5-6 to TRBJ2-3, with the D gene call left open. The clonotype comes from a man aged 25 to 40 in good health. The CDR3 here reads CASSTRVSTDTQYF. The nucleotides are TGTGCCAGCAGTACCCGGGTAAGCACAGATACGCAGTATTTT.